This T cell receptor beta chain comes out of a study of blood T cell repertoires in COVID-19. The overall study: Sites across the United States, Italy and Spain contributed samples from acute and convalescent COVID-19. T cells, B-cell-depleted T cells, or PBMCs provided the cDNA or gDNA that served as material.

As processed by the authors: Estimation of nucleated cell counts relied on the amplification of reference gene primers. This table comes from immunoSEQ multiplex PCR, and its TCRdb copy is limited to in-frame clones, with some not included. V and J calls plus clone size are reproduced from that table; the DNA served to infer D and trimming. The sample comprises 150,000 to 200,000 clones, 85% to 90% of which are singletons, and 0.99% rests with the top ten. The junction had 10 bases not matched to a gene; V was cut back by 3 bases and J by 9 bases. The germline V gene has CDR1 KGHSH and CDR2 LQKENI. This CDR3 spans 16 amino acids.

This TCR derives from a man younger than 30 with acute or convalescent COVID-19. The chain couples TRBV18 to TRBJ1-6, with 8 bases aligning to TRBD1. The sample was peripheral blood. The CDR3 here is CASSPRTGSAGSPLHF. The DNA of the CDR3 is TGTGCCAGCTCACCCCGGACAGGGTCGGCAGGTTCACCCCTCCACTTT.